A single T cell receptor beta chain is shown here with its context. Germline V CDR1 and CDR2: SEHNR, FQNEAQ (reference sequence). This CDR3 contains 13 residues. Deletions cut 3 bases from V and 2 bases from J, with 7 bases between. This specimen belongs to a study of blood T cell repertoires in COVID-19. Whole-study context: Samples came from the United States, Italy and Spain, spanning acute and convalescent COVID-19.

In the authors' workflow: The authors estimated nucleated cell counts from reference gene primer amplification. Some clones are missing from TCRdb's copy, which holds only in-frame ones; the method was immunoSEQ multiplex PCR. From that table come the V and J calls and clone size; the DNA was used to work out D and trimming. This table has tens of thousands of clones, 85% appearing once. The receptor was derived from a human donor in a cohort sampled during active COVID-19. This chain joins TRBV7-9 and TRBJ1-2; no definite D call. The sample taken for sequencing was peripheral blood. CDR3 bases: TGTGCCAGCAGCTTCCCTGGCAACTATGGCTACACCTTC. Translation gives CASSFPGNYGYTF.